The 3 T cell receptor beta chains listed next were all sequenced from one sample in a study of T cell changes during pregnancy in multiple sclerosis. Profiled with immunoSEQ multiplex PCR; TCRdb holds only in-frame clones, not every one. The top ten clones hold about 1.5% of a sample with around 60,000 clones, 80% to 95% of them seen once. Material: peripheral blood, obtained in the second trimester of pregnancy. The receptors stem from a female donor with multiple sclerosis, enrolled in a pregnancy study.

This sequence joins TRBV7-2 and TRBJ2-1; 9 bases map to TRBD2. CDR3 length: 14 amino acids. CDR1 SGHTA and CDR2 FQGNSA come from the germline V gene. The J segment lost 8 bases and the V segment lost 3 bases, leaving 5 bases of the junction unmatched. Written as DNA, the CDR3 is TGTGCCAGCAGCTTCACCGGGACTAGCCATGAGCAGTTCTTC. Translated, it gives CASSFTGTSHEQFF.

The chain combines TRBV4-1 with TRBJ1-1, with 9 bases that match TRBD1. In germline, CDR1 is MGHRA, CDR2 YSYEKL. Trimming at V came to 5 bases and at J to 5 bases, leaving 9 bases not matched to a gene. This CDR3 has 15 residues. Here the CDR3 reads CASSWDREGGTEAFF. The DNA for the CDR3 is TGCGCCAGCAGCTGGGACAGGGAGGGGGGAACTGAAGCTTTCTTT.

This clone appeared once. The chain carries TRBV5-4 and TRBJ2-7; tentative D call: TRBD1 (6 bases). The CDR3 sequence is 16 residues long. V lost 3 bases and J 1 base, leaving 17 bases between the germline ends. The V gene's germline CDR1 is SGHNT and CDR2 YYREEE (reference sequence). The CDR3 protein is CASSSAGRGYSYEQYF. CDR3 bases: TGTGCCAGCAGCTCGGCAGGCAGGGGTTATTCCTACGAGCAGTACTTC.